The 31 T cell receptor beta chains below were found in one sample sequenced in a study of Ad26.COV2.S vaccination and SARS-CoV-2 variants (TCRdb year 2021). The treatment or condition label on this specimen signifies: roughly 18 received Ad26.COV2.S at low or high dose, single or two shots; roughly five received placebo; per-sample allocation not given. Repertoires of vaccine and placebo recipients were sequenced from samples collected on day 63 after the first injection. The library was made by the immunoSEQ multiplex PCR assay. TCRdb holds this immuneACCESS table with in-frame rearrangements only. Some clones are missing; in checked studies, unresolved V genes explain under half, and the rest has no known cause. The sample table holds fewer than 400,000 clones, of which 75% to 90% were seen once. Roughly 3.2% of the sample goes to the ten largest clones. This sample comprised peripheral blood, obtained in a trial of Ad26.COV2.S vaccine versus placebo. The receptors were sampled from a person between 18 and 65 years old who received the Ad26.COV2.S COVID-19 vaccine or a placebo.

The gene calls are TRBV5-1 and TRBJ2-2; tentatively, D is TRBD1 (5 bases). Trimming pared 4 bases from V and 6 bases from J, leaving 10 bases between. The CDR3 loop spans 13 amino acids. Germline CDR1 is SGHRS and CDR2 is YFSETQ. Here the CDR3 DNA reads TGCGCCAGCAGCCCGCAGGGTCCCGGGGAGCTGTTTTTT. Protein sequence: CASSPQGPGELFF.

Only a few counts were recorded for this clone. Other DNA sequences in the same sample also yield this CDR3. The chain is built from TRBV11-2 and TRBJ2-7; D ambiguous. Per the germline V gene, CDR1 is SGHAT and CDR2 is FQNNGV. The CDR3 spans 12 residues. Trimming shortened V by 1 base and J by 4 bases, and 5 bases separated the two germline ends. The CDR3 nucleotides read TGTGCCAGCAGCTTAGTCGGTTACGAGCAGTACTTC. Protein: CASSLVGYEQYF.

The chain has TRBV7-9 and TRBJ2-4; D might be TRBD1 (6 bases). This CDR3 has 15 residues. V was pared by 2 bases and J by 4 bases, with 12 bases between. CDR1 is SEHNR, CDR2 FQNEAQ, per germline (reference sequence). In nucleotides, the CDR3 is TGTGCCAGCAGCTTAATCTGGCAGGGGAAAAACATTCAGTACTTC. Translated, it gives CASSLIWQGKNIQYF.

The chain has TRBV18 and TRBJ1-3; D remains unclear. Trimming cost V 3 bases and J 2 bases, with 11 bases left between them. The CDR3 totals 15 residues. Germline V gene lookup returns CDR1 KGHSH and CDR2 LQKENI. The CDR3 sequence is CASSPTSGPGNTIYF. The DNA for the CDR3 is TGTGCCAGCTCACCGACGTCAGGTCCTGGAAACACCATATATTTT.

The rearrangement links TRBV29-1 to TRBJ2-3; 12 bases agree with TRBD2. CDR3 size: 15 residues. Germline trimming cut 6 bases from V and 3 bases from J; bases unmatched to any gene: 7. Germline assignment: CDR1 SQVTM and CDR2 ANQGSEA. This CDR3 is CSVSASGGGTDTQYF. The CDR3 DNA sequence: TGCAGCGTGTCTGCTAGCGGGGGGGGGACAGATACGCAGTATTTT.

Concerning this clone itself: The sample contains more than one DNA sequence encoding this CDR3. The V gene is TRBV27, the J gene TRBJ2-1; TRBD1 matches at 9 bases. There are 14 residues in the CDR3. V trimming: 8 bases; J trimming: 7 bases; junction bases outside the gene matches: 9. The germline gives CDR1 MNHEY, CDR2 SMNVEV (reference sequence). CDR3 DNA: TGTGCCAGCCGGGGGACAGGGCTCGTAAATGAGCAGTTCTTC. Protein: CASRGTGLVNEQFF.

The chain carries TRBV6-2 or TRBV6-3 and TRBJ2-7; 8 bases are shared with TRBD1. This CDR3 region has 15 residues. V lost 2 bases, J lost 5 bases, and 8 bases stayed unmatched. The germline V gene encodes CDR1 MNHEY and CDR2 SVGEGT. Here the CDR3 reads CASSYTTDRADEQYF. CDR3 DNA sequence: TGTGCCAGCAGTTACACCACGGACAGGGCGGACGAGCAGTACTTC.

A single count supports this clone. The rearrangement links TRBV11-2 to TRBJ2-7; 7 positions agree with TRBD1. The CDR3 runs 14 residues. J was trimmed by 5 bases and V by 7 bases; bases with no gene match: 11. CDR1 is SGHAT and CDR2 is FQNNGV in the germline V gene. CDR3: CASTWGTGDDEQYF. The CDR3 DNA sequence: TGTGCCAGCACCTGGGGAACAGGGGACGACGAGCAGTACTTC.

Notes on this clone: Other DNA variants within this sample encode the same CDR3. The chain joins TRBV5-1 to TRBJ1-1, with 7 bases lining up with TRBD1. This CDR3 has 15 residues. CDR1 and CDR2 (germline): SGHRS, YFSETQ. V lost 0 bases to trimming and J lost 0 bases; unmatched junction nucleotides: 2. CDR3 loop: CASSLDRGMNTEAFF. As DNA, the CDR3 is TGCGCCAGCAGCTTGGACAGGGGCATGAACACTGAAGCTTTCTTT.

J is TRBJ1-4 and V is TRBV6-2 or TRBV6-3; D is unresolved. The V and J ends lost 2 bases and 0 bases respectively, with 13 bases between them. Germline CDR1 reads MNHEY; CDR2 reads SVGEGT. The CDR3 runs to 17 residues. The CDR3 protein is CASSYRFEGSTNEKLFF. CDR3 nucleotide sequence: TGTGCCAGCAGTTACCGGTTCGAGGGTTCAACTAATGAAAAACTGTTTTTT.

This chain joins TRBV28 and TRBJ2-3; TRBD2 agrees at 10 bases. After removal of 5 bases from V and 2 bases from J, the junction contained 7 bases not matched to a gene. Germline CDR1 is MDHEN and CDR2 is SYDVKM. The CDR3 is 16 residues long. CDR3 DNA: TGTGCCAGCAGTCTCCTAGCGGGGGCCTCCACAGATACGCAGTATTTT. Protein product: CASSLLAGASTDTQYF.

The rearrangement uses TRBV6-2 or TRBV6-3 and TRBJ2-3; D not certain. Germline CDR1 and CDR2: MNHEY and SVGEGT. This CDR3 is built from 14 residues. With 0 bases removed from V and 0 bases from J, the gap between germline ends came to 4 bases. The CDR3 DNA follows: TGTGCCAGCAGTTACTCGACCAGCACAGATACGCAGTATTTT. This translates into CASSYSTSTDTQYF.

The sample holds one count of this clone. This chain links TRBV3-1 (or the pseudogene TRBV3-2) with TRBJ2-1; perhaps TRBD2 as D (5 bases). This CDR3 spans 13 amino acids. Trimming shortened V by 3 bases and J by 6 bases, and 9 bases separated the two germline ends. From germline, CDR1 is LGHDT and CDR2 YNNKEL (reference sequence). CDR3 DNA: TGTGCCAGCAGCCAGAGCGGTGGCAATGAGCAGTTCTTC. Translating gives CASSQSGGNEQFF.

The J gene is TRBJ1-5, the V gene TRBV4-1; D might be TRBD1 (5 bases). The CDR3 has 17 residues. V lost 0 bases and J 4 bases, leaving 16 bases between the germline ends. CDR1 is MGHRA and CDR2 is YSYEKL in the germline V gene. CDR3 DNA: TGCGCCAGCAGCCAAGAAGGCGGCAGGGTCGGGAATCAGCCCCAGCATTTT. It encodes CASSQEGGRVGNQPQHF.

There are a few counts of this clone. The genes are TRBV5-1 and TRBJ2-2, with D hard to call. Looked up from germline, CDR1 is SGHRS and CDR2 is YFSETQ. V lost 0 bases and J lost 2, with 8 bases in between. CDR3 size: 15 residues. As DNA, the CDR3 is TGCGCCAGCAGCTTGGAACTGGGTAACACCGGGGAGCTGTTTTTT. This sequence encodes CASSLELGNTGELFF.

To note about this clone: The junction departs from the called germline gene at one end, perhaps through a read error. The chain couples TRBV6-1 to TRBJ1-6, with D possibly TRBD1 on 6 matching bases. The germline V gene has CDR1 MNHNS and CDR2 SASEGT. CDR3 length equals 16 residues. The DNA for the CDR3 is TGTGCCAGCAGTGAACCAGTCTCGGGACATAACTCACCCCTCCACTTT. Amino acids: CASSEPVSGHNSPLHF.

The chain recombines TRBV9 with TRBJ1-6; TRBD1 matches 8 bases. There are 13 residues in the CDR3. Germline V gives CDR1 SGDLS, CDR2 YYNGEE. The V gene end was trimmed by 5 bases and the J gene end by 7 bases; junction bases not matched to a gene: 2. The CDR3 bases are TGTGCCAGCAGGACAGGGGAGAATTCACCCCTCCACTTT. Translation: CASRTGENSPLHF.

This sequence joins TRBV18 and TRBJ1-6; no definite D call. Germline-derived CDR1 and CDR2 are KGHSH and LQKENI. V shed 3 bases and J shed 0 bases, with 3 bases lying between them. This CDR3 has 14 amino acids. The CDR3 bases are TGTGCCAGCTCACCTAGCTCCTATAATTCACCCCTCCACTTT. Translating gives CASSPSSYNSPLHF.

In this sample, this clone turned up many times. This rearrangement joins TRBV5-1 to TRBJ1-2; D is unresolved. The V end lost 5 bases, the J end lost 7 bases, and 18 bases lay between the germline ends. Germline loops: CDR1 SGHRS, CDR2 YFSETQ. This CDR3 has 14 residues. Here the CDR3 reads CASRRDPDEGGYTF. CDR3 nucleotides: TGCGCCAGCAGACGTGACCCCGACGAGGGTGGCTACACCTTC.

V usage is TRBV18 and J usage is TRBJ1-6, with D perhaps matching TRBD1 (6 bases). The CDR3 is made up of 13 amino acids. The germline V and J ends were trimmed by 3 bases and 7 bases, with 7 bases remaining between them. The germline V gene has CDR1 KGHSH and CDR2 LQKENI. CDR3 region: CASSPQGNSPLHF. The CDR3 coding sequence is TGTGCCAGCTCACCCCAGGGGAATTCACCCCTCCACTTT.

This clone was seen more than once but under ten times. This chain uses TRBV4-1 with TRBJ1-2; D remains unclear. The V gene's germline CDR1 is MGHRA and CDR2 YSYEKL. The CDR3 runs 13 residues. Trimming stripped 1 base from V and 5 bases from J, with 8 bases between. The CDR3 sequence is CASSQAGGYGYTF. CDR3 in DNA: TGCGCCAGCAGCCAAGCTGGAGGGTATGGCTACACCTTC.

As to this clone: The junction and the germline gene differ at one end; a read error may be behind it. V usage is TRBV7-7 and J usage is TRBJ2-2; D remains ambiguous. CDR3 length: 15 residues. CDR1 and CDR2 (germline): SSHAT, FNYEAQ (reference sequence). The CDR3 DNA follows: TGTGCTAGCAGCTTAGAACCCGGGCTCACCGGGGAGCTGTTTTTT. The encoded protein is CASSLEPGLTGELFF.

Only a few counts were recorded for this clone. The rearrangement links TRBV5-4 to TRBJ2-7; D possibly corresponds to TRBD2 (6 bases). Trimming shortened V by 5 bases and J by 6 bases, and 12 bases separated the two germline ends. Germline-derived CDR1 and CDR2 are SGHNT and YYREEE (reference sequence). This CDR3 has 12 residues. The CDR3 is CASRDPGGEQYF. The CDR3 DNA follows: TGTGCCAGCAGGGACCCCGGGGGCGAGCAGTACTTC.

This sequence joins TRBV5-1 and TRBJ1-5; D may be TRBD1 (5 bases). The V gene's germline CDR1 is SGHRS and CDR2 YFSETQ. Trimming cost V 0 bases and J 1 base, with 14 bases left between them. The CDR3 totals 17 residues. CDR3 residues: CASSLGEGSGSNQPQHF. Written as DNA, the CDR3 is TGCGCCAGCAGCTTGGGGGAGGGGAGCGGGAGCAATCAGCCCCAGCATTTT.

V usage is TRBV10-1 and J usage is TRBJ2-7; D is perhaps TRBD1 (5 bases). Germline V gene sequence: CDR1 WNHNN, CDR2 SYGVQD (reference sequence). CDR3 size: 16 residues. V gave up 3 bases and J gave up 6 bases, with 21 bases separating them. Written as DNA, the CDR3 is TGCGCCAGCAGTGACAGAAGGGAACAGGCGGCGGCCGAGCAGTACTTC. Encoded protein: CASSDRREQAAAEQYF.

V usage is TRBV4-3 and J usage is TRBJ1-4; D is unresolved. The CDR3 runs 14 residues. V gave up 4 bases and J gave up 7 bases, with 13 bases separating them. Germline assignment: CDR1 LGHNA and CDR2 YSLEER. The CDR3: CASSPRIRGEKLFF. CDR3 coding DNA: TGCGCCAGCAGCCCAAGAATTAGAGGTGAAAAACTGTTTTTT.

This CDR3 reads CASSYHPGTGTEAFF. The CDR3 DNA follows: TGTGCCAGCAGCTACCACCCGGGGACGGGAACTGAAGCTTTCTTT. This chain connects TRBV27 to TRBJ1-1; the D gene is possibly TRBD1 (5 bases). Trimming cost V 6 bases and J 5 bases, with 19 bases left between them. Germline V gene data show CDR1 as MNHEY and CDR2 as SMNVEV (reference sequence). The CDR3 is made up of 15 amino acids.

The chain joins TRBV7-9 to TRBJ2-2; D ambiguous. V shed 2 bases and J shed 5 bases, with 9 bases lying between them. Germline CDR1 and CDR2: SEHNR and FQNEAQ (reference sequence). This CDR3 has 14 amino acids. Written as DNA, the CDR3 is TGTGCCAGCAGCTTAATTATAGAAACCGGGGAGCTGTTTTTT. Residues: CASSLIIETGELFF.

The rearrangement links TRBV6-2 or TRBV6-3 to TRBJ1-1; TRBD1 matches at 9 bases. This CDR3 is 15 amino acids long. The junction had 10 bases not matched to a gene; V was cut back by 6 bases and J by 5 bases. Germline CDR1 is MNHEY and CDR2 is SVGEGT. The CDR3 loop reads CASSPLGTGRTEAFF. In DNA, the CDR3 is TGTGCCAGCAGCCCACTAGGGACAGGGCGAACTGAAGCTTTCTTT.

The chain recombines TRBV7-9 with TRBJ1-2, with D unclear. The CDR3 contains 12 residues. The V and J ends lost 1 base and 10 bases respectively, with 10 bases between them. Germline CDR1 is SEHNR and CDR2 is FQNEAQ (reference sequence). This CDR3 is CASSLDGVFYTF. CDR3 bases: TGTGCCAGCAGCTTAGACGGCGTGTTCTACACCTTC.

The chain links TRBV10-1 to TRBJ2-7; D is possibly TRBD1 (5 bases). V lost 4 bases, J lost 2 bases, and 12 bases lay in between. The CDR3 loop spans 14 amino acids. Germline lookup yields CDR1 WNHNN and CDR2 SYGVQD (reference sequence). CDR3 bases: TGCGCCAGCAGTGCTGACAGCGTAGCCTACGAGCAGTACTTC. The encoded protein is CASSADSVAYEQYF.